The 28 T cell receptor beta chains below all came from one sample that was sequenced in a study of shared clonotypes between healthy human individuals. Repertoires were generated with immunoSEQ multiplex PCR, while TCRdb's copy carries only in-frame clones and drops some. The sample records approximately 1,000,000 clones, more than 75% being singletons. The material sequenced was memory CD4+ T cells from PBMCs. Regarding subset: CD45RA-negative fraction. These receptors came from a young man in good health. Some clones in this sample may be carry-over from other donors' samples.

This clone was seen at least ten times. The chain recombines TRBV7-6 with TRBJ2-1, with 8 bases fitting TRBD2. This CDR3 region has 15 residues. Germline assignment: CDR1 SGHVS and CDR2 FNYEAQ. After removal of 5 bases from V and 12 bases from J, the junction contained 15 bases not matched to a gene. In nucleotides, the CDR3 is TGTGCCAGCAGCATCGGACTAGCCGGGCGCCGGGGGCAGTTCTTC. Translated, it gives CASSIGLAGRRGQFF.

The chain carries TRBV28 and TRBJ2-7; D unclear. In germline, CDR1 is MDHEN, CDR2 SYDVKM. This CDR3 comprises 12 residues. Between the trimmed V and J ends, which lost 5 bases and 7 bases, there was a span of 12 bases. The DNA for the CDR3 is TGTGCCAGCAGTCTGAGGTCGATGGAGCAGTACTTC. It encodes CASSLRSMEQYF.

The V gene is TRBV9, the J gene TRBJ1-4; no clear D gene. This CDR3 has 16 amino acids. Germline CDR1 SGDLS, CDR2 YYNGEE. The V gene lost 4 bases and the J gene lost 3 bases, with 16 bases spanning the gap. The CDR3 nucleotides read TGTGCCAGCAGCCCAAGCCCCGGGATATCTAATGAAAAACTGTTTTTT. Translated: CASSPSPGISNEKLFF.

V is TRBV6-1 and J is TRBJ2-2, with no clear D. The CDR3 runs to 16 residues. CDR1 is MNHNS, CDR2 SASEGT, per germline. Trimming left V 4 bases short and J 0 bases short, with 12 bases between. The CDR3 region is CASSVEAYANTGELFF. The CDR3 DNA sequence: TGTGCCAGCAGTGTTGAAGCGTACGCGAACACCGGGGAGCTGTTTTTT.

V is TRBV5-1 and J is TRBJ2-3; TRBD2 agrees at 9 bases. V was pared by 1 base and J by 5 bases, with 11 bases of the junction left unmatched. Germline assignment: CDR1 SGHRS and CDR2 YFSETQ. The CDR3 has 17 amino acids. In nucleotides, the CDR3 is TGCGCCAGCAGCTTGACCACAGCGGGAGGAGGTGAAGATACGCAGTATTTT. Translating it yields CASSLTTAGGGEDTQYF.

The CDR3 loop reads CASSESTGRSTDTQYF. The CDR3 nucleotides read TGCGCCAGCAGTGAGTCGACGGGACGAAGCACAGATACGCAGTATTTT. The chain combines TRBV10-1 with TRBJ2-3, with D perhaps given as TRBD1 or TRBD2 (5 bases each). Trimming took off 0 bases at V and 0 bases at J, with 10 bases between the two ends. Germline V gene sequence: CDR1 WNHNN, CDR2 SYGVQD (reference sequence). This CDR3 comprises 16 residues.

The chain uses TRBV7-8 and TRBJ2-7, with D maybe TRBD1 (5 bases). Per the germline V gene, CDR1 is SGHVS and CDR2 is FQNEAQ. V was pared by 1 base and J by 7 bases, with 8 bases between. The CDR3 consists of 12 residues. CDR3 DNA sequence: TGTGCCAGCAGCTTAGTGGGGCAGGAGCAGTACTTC. Translated: CASSLVGQEQYF.

This clone showed up just once. This chain connects TRBV29-1 to TRBJ1-4; D not resolved. V gave up 1 base and J gave up 3 bases, with 0 bases separating them. The germline gives CDR1 SQVTM, CDR2 ANQGSEA. The CDR3 is 11 residues long. The CDR3 here is CSVEANEKLFF. The CDR3 DNA is TGCAGCGTTGAAGCTAATGAAAAACTGTTTTTT.

The chain is built from TRBV5-6 and TRBJ1-1, with TRBD1 identical over 7 bases. The CDR3 contains 17 residues. The V segment lost 1 base and the J segment 5 bases; nucleotides outside the gene matches: 14. The V gene's germline CDR1 is SGHDT and CDR2 YYEEEE. The CDR3 nucleotides are TGTGCCAGCAGCTTGTTTACGGGTAGGGGGCTGCCTACTGAAGCTTTCTTT. Amino acids: CASSLFTGRGLPTEAFF.

About this clone itself: A read error is likely here: a far larger clone is one base away. CDR3 coding DNA: TGTGCCGGAGAACAGGGGAGCTCTGGGGCCAACGTCCTGACTTTC. This translates into CAGEQGSSGANVLTF. The chain carries TRBV30 and TRBJ2-6, with TRBD1 matching 7 bases. Germline V CDR1 and CDR2: GTSNPN, SVGIG (reference sequence). The trim removed 8 bases at V and 0 bases at J, leaving 7 bases unmatched. CDR3 length: 15 amino acids.

The rearrangement joins TRBV18 to TRBJ1-3; D remains unclear. From germline, CDR1 is KGHSH and CDR2 LQKENI. This CDR3 comprises 18 residues. With 0 bases removed from V and 0 bases from J, the gap between germline ends came to 15 bases. CDR3 sequence reads: CASSPPGSTRSSGNTIYF. The CDR3 bases are TGTGCCAGCTCACCACCGGGAAGTACTAGAAGCTCTGGAAACACCATATATTTT.

CDR3: CAWSIGRDTEAFF. The CDR3 nucleotides read TGTGCCTGGAGTATAGGGCGTGACACTGAAGCTTTCTTT. This sequence joins TRBV30 and TRBJ1-1; D gene uncertain. The germline gives CDR1 GTSNPN, CDR2 SVGIG (reference sequence). The CDR3 has 13 residues. V lost 2 bases, J lost 3 bases, and 10 bases lay in between.

This chain connects TRBV5-1 to TRBJ2-5; perhaps TRBD2 as D (6 bases). V lost 4 bases and J lost 4, with 14 bases in between. The germline CDR1 and CDR2 sequences are SGHRS and YFSETQ. The CDR3 totals 14 residues. CDR3 sequence: CASSPDAGGETQYF. CDR3 sequence (DNA): TGCGCCAGCAGCCCAGATGCCGGGGGAGAGACCCAGTACTTC.

This clone was detected only a few times. The chain is built from TRBV18 and TRBJ1-1; D is perhaps TRBD1 (5 bases). V gave up 2 bases and J gave up 4 bases, with 17 bases separating them. Germline V gene lookup returns CDR1 KGHSH and CDR2 LQKENI. The CDR3 contains 16 residues. Here the CDR3 reads CASSPSIIREGTEAFF. In DNA form, the CDR3 reads TGTGCCAGCTCACCAAGTATCATCAGGGAGGGCACTGAAGCTTTCTTT.

The genes are TRBV10-3 and TRBJ2-6; TRBD2 agrees at 10 bases. J lost 3 bases, V lost 6 bases, and 8 bases had no gene match. The CDR3 length is 17 residues. Looked up from germline, CDR1 is ENHRY and CDR2 is SYGVKD. CDR3 in DNA: TGTGCCATCAGCCCCATAGCGGGAGGTAGTGGGGCCAACGTCCTGACTTTC. It encodes CAISPIAGGSGANVLTF.

Written as DNA, the CDR3 is TGCAGCGCTCTCACAGGGGGGCGGGAAAAACTGTTTTTT. Translating it yields CSALTGGREKLFF. V gene TRBV29-1 combines with J gene TRBJ1-4, with 8 bases aligning to TRBD1. The CDR3 covers 13 residues. The V gene's germline CDR1 is SQVTM and CDR2 ANQGSEA. Losses at the gene ends were 7 bases for V and 8 bases for J; bases not matched to a gene: 9. The variable domain in full, with the rest retrieved from reference TRBV29-1 and TRBJ1-4, is SAVISQKPSRDICQRGTSLTIQCQVDSQVTMMFWYRQQPGQSLTLIATANQGSEATYESGFVIDKFPISRPNLTFSTLTVSNMSPEDSSIYLCSALTGGREKLFFGSGTQLSVL.

The DNA of the CDR3 is TGTGCCAGCAGCCAAGAGGTACTAACGAACACCGGGGAGCTGTTTTTT. It specifies CASSQEVLTNTGELFF. The chain links TRBV14 to TRBJ2-2; D unresolved. Germline V gene lookup returns CDR1 SGHDN and CDR2 FVKESK. With 0 bases removed from V and 0 bases from J, the gap between germline ends came to 8 bases. The CDR3 sequence is 16 residues long. The full variable domain, rest sourced from reference TRBV14 and TRBJ2-2, is EAGVTQFPSHSVIEKGQTVTLRCDPISGHDNLYWYRRVMGKEIKFLLHFVKESKQDESGMPNNRFLAERTGGTYSTLKVQPAELEDSGVYFCASSQEVLTNTGELFFGEGSRLTVL.

The chain carries TRBV27 and TRBJ2-1; TRBD2 matches at 8 bases. CDR3 length: 15 amino acids. Germline loops: CDR1 MNHEY, CDR2 SMNVEV (reference sequence). V was pared by 5 bases and J by 3 bases, with 6 bases of the junction left unmatched. The CDR3 loop reads CASSAASGRYNEQFF. CDR3 nucleotide sequence: TGTGCCAGCAGTGCCGCTAGCGGGCGCTACAATGAGCAGTTCTTC.

The V call is TRBV6-5, the J call TRBJ2-7; D call uncertain. The germline CDR1 and CDR2 sequences are MNHEY and SVGAGI. The CDR3 spans 11 residues. V was trimmed by 6 bases and J by 6 bases, leaving 9 bases between them. CDR3 sequence: CASSKSSEQYF. The DNA of the CDR3 is TGTGCCAGCAGCAAAAGCAGCGAGCAGTACTTC.

The rearrangement joins TRBV29-1 to TRBJ2-1; TRBD2 matches at 13 bases. This CDR3 has 14 residues. Germline assignment: CDR1 SQVTM and CDR2 ANQGSEA. Unmatched junction bases numbered 12, after V lost 7 bases and J lost 12 bases. CDR3 nucleotides: TGCAGCGGGAGTCCGGGACTAGCGGGGATAGGGCAGTTCTTC. This gives the protein CSGSPGLAGIGQFF.

This chain links TRBV7-8 with TRBJ2-2; unclear D gene. The CDR3 totals 14 residues. The V and J ends lost 2 bases and 1 base respectively, with 5 bases between them. Germline V lookup: CDR1 SGHVS, CDR2 FQNEAQ. The CDR3 sequence is CASSLYRNTGELFF. The CDR3 DNA follows: TGTGCCAGCAGCTTATACAGGAACACCGGGGAGCTGTTTTTT.

This clone was observed a handful of times. The chain combines TRBV28 with TRBJ2-4; 10 bases are a match to TRBD1. J was trimmed by 7 bases and V by 6 bases; bases with no gene match: 9. The CDR3 totals 15 residues. Germline loops: CDR1 MDHEN, CDR2 SYDVKM. CDR3 loop: CASSRRTGGGNIQYF. The CDR3 coding sequence is TGTGCCAGCAGCCGAAGGACAGGGGGAGGGAACATTCAGTACTTC.

The gene calls are TRBV29-1 and TRBJ2-7, with D possibly being TRBD1 or TRBD2 (5 bases each). Between the trimmed V and J ends, which lost 6 bases and 0 bases, there was a span of 15 bases. Germline-derived CDR1 and CDR2 are SQVTM and ANQGSEA. The CDR3 length is 14 residues. The CDR3 region has the DNA TGCAGCGTGGCAGTGGGACGGAGCTCCTACGAGCAGTACTTC. Amino acids: CSVAVGRSSYEQYF.

The rearrangement links TRBV19 to TRBJ2-5; D unclear. Germline loops: CDR1 LNHDA, CDR2 SQIVND (reference sequence). The CDR3 has 15 amino acids. Between the trimmed V and J ends, which lost 4 bases and 0 bases, there was a span of 12 bases. The CDR3 sequence: CASSNPEFNQETQYF. CDR3 DNA: TGTGCCAGTAGTAACCCTGAATTCAACCAAGAGACCCAGTACTTC.

The chain recombines TRBV28 with TRBJ2-7; no firm D call. V was pared by 7 bases and J by 0 bases, with 10 bases between. CDR1 is MDHEN, CDR2 SYDVKM, per germline. This CDR3 has 13 amino acids. The CDR3 nucleotides are TGTGCCAGCATCGGCCGAATCTCCTACGAGCAGTACTTC. Its translation is CASIGRISYEQYF.

This clone was counted ten times or more. The gene calls are TRBV29-1 and TRBJ1-2; 7 bases are shared with TRBD1. J was trimmed by 6 bases and V by 3 bases; bases with no gene match: 7. Germline assignment: CDR1 SQVTM and CDR2 ANQGSEA. The CDR3 runs 13 residues. The CDR3: CSVDVGGFDGYTF. The CDR3 DNA sequence: TGCAGCGTTGATGTAGGGGGCTTTGATGGCTACACCTTC.

The chain uses TRBV21-1 and TRBJ2-2; the table gives TRBD1 as D, unverified against the DNA. TRBV21-1 is given as a pseudogene. This CDR3 has 15 amino acids. CDR3 in DNA: TGTGCCAGCAGCAAAGGAGTAAGGGGCCCCGGGGAGCTGTTTTTT. It translates to CASSKGVRGPGELFF.

The chain recombines TRBV6-1 with TRBJ1-5; possibly TRBD1 for D (6 bases). Germline-derived CDR1 and CDR2 are MNHNS and SASEGT. This CDR3 comprises 13 residues. V lost 8 bases to trimming and J lost 3 bases, with 11 bases between them. The CDR3 protein is CASRTVLNQPQHF. CDR3 nucleotide sequence: TGTGCCAGCCGGACAGTACTCAATCAGCCCCAGCATTTT.